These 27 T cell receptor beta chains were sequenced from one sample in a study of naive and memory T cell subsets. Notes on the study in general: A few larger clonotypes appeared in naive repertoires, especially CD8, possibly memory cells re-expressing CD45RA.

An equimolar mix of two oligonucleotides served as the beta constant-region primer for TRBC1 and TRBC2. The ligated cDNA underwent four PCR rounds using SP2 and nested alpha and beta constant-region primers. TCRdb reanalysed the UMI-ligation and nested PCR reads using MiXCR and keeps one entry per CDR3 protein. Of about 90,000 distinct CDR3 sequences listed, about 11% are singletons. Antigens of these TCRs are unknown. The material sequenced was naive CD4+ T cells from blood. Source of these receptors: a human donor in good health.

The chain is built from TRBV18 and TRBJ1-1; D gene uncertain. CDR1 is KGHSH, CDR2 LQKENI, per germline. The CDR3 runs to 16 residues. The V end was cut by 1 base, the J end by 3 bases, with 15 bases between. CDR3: CASSPHLGLSDTEAFF. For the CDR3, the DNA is TGTGCCAGCTCACCACACCTAGGATTGTCCGACACTGAAGCTTTCTTT.

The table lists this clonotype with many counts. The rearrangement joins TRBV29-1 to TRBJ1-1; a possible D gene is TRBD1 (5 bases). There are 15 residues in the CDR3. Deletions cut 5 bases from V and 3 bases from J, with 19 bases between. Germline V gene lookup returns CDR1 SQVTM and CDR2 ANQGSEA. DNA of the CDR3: TGCAGCGTTCGATTCCGGCAGGGTACCGACACTGAAGCTTTCTTT. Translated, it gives CSVRFRQGTDTEAFF.

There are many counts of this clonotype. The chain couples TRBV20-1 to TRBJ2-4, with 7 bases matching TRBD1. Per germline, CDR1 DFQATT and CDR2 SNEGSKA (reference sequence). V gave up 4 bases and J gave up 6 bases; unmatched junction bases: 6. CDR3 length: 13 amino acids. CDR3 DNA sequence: TGCAGTGCTACGCCGGGACAGACAAACATTCAGTACTTC. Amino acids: CSATPGQTNIQYF.

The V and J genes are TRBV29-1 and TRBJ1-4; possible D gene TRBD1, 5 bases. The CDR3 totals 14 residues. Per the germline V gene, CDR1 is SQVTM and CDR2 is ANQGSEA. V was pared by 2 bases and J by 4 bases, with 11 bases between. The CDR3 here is CSVEWGSSNEKLFF. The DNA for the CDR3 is TGCAGCGTTGAATGGGGGTCTAGTAATGAAAAACTGTTTTTT.

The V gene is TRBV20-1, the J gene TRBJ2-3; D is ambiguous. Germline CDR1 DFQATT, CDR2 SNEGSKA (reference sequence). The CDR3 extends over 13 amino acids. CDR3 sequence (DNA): TGCAGCAAAGGCTTGGGTTCCACAGATACGCAGTATTTT. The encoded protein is CSKGLGSTDTQYF.

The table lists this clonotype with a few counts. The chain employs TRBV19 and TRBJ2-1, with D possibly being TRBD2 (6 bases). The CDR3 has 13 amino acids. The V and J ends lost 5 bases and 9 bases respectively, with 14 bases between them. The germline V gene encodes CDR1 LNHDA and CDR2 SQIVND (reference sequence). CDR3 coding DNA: TGTGCCAGTAGTGATATAAGGAGGGGTGAGCAGTTCTTC. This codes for CASSDIRRGEQFF. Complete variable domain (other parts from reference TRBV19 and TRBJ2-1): DGGITQSPKYLFRKEGQNVTLSCEQNLNHDAMYWYRQDPGQGLRLIYYSQIVNDFQKGDIAEGYSVSREKKESFPLTVTSAQKNPTAFYLCASSDIRRGEQFFGPGTRLTVL.

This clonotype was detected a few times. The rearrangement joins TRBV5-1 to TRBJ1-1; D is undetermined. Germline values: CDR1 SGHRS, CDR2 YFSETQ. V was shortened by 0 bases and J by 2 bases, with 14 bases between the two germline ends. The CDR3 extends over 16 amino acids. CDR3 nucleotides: TGCGCCAGCAGCTTGGGGCTACAGAGATCTAACACTGAAGCTTTCTTT. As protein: CASSLGLQRSNTEAFF.

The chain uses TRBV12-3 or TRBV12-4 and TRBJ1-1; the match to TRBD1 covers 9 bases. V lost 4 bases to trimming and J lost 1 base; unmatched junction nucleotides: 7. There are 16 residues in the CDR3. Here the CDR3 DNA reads TGTGCCAGCAGTTCCCTCGGGGACAGGGAGAACACTGAAGCTTTCTTT. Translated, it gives CASSSLGDRENTEAFF.

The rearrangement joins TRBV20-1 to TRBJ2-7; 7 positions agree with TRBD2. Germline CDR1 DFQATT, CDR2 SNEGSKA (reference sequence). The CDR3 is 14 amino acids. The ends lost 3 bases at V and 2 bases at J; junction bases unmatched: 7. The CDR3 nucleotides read TGCAGTGCTAGTTTGGGGGGGAGAACCTACGAGCAGTACTTC. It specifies CSASLGGRTYEQYF.

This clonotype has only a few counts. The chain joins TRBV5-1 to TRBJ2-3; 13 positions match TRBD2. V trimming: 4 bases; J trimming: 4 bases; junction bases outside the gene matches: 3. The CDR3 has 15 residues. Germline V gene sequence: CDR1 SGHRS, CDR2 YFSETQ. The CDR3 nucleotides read TGCGCCAGCAGCATGGGACTAGCGGGGTCAGATACGCAGTATTTT. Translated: CASSMGLAGSDTQYF. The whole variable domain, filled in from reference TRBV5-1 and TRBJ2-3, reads KAGVTQTPRYLIKTRGQQVTLSCSPISGHRSVSWYQQTPGQGLQFLFEYFSETQRNKGNFPGRFSGRQFSNSRSEMNVSTLELGDSALYLCASSMGLAGSDTQYFGPGTRLTVL.

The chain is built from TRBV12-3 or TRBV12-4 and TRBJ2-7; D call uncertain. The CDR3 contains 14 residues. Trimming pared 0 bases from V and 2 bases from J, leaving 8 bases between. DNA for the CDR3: TGTGCCAGCAGTTTAGCAGGGATAGCCTACGAGCAGTACTTC. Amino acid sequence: CASSLAGIAYEQYF.

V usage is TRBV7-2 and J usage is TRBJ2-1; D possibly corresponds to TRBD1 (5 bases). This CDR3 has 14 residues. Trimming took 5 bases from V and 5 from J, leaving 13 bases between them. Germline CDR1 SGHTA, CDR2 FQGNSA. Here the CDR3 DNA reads TGTGCCAGCAGCCCACCGCAGGGTAACAATGAGCAGTTCTTC. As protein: CASSPPQGNNEQFF.

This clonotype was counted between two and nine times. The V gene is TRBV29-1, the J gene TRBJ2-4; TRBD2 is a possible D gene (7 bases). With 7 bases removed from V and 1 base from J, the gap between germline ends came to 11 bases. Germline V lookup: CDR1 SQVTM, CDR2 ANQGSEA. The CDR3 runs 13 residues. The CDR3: CSAGGLAKNIQYF. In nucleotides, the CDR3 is TGCAGCGCGGGGGGCCTCGCCAAAAACATTCAGTACTTC.

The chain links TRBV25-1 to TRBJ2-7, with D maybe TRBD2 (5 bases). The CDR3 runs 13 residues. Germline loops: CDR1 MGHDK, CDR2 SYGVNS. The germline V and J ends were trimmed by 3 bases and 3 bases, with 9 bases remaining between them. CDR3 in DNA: TGTGCCAGCAGTGACCCAGGACTCTACGAGCAGTACTTC. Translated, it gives CASSDPGLYEQYF.

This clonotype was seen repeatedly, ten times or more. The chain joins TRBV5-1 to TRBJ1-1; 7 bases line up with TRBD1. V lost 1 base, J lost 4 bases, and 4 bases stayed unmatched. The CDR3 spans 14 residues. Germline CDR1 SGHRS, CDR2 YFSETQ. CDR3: CASSLSGGGTEAFF. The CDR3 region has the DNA TGCGCCAGCAGCTTGTCAGGGGGAGGCACTGAAGCTTTCTTT.

The CDR3 spells CASSYSRPRGETQYF. The CDR3 DNA reads TGTGCCAGCAGTTATAGTCGACCGCGGGGAGAGACCCAGTACTTC. The chain combines TRBV6-2 or TRBV6-3 with TRBJ2-5; D possibly corresponds to TRBD2 (6 bases). The V end lost 3 bases, the J end lost 4 bases, and 15 bases lay between the germline ends. The V gene's germline CDR1 is MNHEY and CDR2 SVGEGT. The CDR3 is 15 amino acids.

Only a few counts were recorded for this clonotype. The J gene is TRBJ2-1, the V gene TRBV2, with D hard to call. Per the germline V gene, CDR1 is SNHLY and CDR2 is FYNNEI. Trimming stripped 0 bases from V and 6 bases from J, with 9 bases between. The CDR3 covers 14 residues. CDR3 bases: TGTGCCAGCAGTGAAGCCCGCGTCGTCAATGAGCAGTTCTTC. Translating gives CASSEARVVNEQFF.

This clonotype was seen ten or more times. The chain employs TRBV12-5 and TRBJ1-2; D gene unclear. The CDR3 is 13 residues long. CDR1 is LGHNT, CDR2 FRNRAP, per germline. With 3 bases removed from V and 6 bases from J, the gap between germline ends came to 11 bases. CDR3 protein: CASGLGGRDGYTF. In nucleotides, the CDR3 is TGTGCTAGTGGTTTAGGTGGGCGAGATGGCTACACCTTC.

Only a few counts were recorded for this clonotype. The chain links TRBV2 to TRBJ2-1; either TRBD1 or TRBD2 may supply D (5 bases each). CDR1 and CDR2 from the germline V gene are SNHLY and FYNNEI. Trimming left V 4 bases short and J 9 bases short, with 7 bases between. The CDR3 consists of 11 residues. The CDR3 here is CASSVGGEQFF. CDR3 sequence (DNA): TGTGCCAGCAGTGTTGGGGGTGAGCAGTTCTTC.

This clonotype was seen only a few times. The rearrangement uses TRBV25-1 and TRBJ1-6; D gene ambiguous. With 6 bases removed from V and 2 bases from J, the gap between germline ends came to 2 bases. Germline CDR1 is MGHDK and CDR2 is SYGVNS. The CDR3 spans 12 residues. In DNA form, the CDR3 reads TGTGCCAGCAGGGCCTATAATTCACCCCTCCACTTT. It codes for CASRAYNSPLHF.

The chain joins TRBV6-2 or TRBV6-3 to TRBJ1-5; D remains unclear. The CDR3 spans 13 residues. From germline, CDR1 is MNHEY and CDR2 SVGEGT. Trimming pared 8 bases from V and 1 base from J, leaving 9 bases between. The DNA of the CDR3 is TGTGCCAGCCGGACCGTGAGCAATCAGCCCCAGCATTTT. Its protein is CASRTVSNQPQHF.

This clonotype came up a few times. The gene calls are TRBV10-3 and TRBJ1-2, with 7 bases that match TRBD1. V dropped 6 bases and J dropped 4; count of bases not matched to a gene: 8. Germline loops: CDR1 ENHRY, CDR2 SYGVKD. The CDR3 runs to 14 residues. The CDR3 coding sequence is TGTGCCATCAGCTCCCAGGACAGGTCCTATGGCTACACCTTC. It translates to CAISSQDRSYGYTF.

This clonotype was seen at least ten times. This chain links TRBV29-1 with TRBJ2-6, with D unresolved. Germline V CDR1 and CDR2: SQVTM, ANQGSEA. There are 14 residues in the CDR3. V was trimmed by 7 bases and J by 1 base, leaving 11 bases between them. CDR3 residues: CSAVRGSGANVLTF. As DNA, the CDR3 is TGCAGCGCCGTGCGTGGATCTGGGGCCAACGTCCTGACTTTC. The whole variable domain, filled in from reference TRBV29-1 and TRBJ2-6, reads SAVISQKPSRDICQRGTSLTIQCQVDSQVTMMFWYRQQPGQSLTLIATANQGSEATYESGFVIDKFPISRPNLTFSTLTVSNMSPEDSSIYLCSAVRGSGANVLTFGAGSRLTVL.

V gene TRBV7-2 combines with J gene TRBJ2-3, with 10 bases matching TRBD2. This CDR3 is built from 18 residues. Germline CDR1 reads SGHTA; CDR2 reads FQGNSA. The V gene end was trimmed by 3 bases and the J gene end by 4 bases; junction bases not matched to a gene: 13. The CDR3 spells CASSFVAGLAGEADTQYF. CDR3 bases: TGTGCCAGCAGCTTTGTTGCCGGGCTAGCGGGAGAGGCAGATACGCAGTATTTT.

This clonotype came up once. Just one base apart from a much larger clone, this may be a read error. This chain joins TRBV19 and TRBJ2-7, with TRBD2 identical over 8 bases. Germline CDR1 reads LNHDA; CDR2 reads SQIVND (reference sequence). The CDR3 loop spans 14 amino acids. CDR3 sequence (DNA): TGTGCCAGCCGCACTAGCGGAGAGGGGTACGAGCAGAACTTC. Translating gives CASRTSGEGYEQNF.

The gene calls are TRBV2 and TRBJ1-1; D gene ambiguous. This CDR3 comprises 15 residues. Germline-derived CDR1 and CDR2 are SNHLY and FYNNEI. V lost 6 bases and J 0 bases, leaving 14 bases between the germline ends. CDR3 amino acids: CASSQRGSLNTEAFF. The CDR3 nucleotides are TGTGCCAGCAGCCAACGAGGGTCGCTGAACACTGAAGCTTTCTTT.

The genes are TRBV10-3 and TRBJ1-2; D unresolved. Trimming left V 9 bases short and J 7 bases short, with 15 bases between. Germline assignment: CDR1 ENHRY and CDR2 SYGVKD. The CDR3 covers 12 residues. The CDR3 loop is CAITTTGFGYTF. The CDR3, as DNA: TGTGCCATAACGACCACCGGGTTTGGCTACACCTTC.